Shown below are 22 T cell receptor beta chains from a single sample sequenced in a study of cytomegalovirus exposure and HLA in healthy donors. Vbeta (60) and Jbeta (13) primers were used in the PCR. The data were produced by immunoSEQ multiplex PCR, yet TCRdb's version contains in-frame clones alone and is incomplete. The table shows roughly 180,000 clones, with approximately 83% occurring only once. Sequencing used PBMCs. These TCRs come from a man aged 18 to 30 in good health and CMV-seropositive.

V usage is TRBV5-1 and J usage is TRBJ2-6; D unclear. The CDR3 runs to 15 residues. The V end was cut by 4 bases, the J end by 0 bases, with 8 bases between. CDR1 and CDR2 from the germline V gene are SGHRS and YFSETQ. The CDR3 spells CASSDKLSGANVLTF. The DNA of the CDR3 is TGCGCCAGCAGCGATAAGCTCTCTGGGGCCAACGTCCTGACTTTC.

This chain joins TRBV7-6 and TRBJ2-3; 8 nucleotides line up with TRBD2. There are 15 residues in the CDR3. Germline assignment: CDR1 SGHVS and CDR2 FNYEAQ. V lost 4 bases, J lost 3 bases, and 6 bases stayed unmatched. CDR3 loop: CASSSPGGGTDTQYF. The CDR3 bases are TGTGCCAGCAGCTCTCCCGGCGGGGGGACAGATACGCAGTATTTT.

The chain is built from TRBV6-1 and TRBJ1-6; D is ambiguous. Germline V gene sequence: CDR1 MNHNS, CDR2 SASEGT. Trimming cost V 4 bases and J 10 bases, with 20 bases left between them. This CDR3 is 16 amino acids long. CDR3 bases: TGTGCCAGCAGTGCAGCGGACCTAGGGAGGACCTCACCCCTCCACTTT. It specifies CASSAADLGRTSPLHF.

The CDR3 DNA reads as TGTGCCAGCAGCCATCGGACAGGGCGCTACTACGAGCAGTACTTC. Translating gives CASSHRTGRYYEQYF. V gene TRBV5-6 combines with J gene TRBJ2-7; 8 bases are shared with TRBD1. V was pared by 4 bases and J by 3 bases, with 9 bases of the junction left unmatched. Looked up from germline, CDR1 is SGHDT and CDR2 is YYEEEE. This CDR3 has 15 amino acids.

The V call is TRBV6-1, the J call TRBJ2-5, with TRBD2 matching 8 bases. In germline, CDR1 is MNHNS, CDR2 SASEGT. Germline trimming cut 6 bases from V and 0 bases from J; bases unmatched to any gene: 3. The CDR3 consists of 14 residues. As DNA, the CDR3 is TGTGCCAGCAGCCCGGGGGGGAACCAAGAGACCCAGTACTTC. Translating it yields CASSPGGNQETQYF.

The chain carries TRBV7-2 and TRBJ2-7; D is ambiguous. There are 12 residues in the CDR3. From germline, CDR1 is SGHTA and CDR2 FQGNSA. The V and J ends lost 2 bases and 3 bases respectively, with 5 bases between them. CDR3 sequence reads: CASSLYSYEQYF. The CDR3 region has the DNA TGTGCCAGCAGCTTATACAGCTACGAGCAGTACTTC.

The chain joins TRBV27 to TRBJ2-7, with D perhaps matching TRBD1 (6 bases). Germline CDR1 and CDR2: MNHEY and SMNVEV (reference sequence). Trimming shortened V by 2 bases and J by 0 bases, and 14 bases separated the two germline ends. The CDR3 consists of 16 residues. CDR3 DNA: TGTGCCAGCAGTTTAGTTACTGGACAGAGCTCCTACGAGCAGTACTTC. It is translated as CASSLVTGQSSYEQYF.

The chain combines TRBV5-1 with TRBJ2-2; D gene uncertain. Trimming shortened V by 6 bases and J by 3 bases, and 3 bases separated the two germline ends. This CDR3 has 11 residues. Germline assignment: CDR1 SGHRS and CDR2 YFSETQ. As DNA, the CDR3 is TGCGCCAGCACTGACACCGGGGAGCTGTTTTTT. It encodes CASTDTGELFF.

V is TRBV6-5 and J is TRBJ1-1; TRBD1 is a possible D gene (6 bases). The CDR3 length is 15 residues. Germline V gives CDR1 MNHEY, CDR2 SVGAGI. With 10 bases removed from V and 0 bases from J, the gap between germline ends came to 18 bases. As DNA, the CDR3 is TGTGCCACCGAGAGAAGGGGGACCATGAACACTGAAGCTTTCTTT. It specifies CATERRGTMNTEAFF.

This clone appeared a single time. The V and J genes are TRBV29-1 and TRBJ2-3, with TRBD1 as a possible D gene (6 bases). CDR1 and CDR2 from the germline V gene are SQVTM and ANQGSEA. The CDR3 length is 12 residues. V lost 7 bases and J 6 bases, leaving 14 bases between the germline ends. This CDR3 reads CSAWGHPDTQYF. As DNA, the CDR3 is TGCAGCGCCTGGGGACATCCGGATACGCAGTATTTT.

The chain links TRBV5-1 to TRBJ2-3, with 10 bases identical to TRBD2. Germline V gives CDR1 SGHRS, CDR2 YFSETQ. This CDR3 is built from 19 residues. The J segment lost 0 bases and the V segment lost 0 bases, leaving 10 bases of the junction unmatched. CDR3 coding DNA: TGCGCCAGCAGCTTGGCACGGCTAGCGGGGGTTCCTAGCACAGATACGCAGTATTTT. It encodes CASSLARLAGVPSTDTQYF.

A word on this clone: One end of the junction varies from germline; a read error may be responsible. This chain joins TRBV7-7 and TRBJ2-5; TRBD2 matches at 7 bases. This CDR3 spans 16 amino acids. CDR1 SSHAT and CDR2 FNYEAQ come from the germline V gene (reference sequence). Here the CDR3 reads CASSLRASGGQETQYF. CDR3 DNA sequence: TGTGCTAGCAGCTTGCGGGCTAGCGGAGGACAAGAGACCCAGTACTTC.

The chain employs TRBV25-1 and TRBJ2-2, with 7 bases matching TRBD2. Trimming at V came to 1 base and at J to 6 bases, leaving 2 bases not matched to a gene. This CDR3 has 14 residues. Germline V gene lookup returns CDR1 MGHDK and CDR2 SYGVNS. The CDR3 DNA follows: TGTGCCAGCAGTGAATGGGGACTATCCGGGGAGCTGTTTTTT. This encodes CASSEWGLSGELFF.

The CDR3, as DNA: TGTGCCAGCAGTGGGGGGGGGCTTTACAATGAGCAGTTCTTC. This encodes CASSGGGLYNEQFF. The chain has TRBV28 and TRBJ2-1, with a possible D match to TRBD2 (7 bases). Trimming cost V 5 bases and J 4 bases, with 12 bases left between them. CDR1 and CDR2 from the germline V gene are MDHEN and SYDVKM. This CDR3 has 14 residues.

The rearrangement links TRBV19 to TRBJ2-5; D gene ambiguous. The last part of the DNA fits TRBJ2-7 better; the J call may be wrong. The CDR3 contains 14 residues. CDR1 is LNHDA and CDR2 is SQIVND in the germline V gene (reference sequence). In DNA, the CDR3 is TGTGCCAGGAGAAACAACAGCCCTGACTACGAGCAGTACTTC. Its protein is CARRNNSPDYEQYF.

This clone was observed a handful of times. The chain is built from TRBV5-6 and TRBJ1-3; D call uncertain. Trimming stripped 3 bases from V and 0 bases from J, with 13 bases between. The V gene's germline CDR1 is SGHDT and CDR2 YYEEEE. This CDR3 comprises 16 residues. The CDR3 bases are TGTGCCAGCAGCTCAAGACGGGAGAGCTCTGGAAACACCATATATTTT. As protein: CASSSRRESSGNTIYF.

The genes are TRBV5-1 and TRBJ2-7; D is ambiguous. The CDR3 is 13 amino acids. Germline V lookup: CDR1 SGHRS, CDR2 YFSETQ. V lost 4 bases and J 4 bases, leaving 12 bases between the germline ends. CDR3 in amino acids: CASSKNGGYEQYF. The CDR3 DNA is TGCGCCAGCAGCAAAAACGGTGGTTACGAGCAGTACTTC.

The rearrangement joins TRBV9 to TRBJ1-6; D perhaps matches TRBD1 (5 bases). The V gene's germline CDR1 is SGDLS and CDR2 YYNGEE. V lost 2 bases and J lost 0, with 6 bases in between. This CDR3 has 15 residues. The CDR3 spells CASSVGGSYNSPLHF. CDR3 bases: TGTGCCAGCAGCGTCGGGGGCTCCTATAATTCACCCCTCCACTTT.

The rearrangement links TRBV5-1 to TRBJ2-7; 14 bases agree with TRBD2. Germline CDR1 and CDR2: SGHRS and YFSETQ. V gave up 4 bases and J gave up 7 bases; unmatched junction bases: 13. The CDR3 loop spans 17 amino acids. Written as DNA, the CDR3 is TGCGCCAGCAGCGACGGACTAGCGGGGGGCGAGCTACGAGAGCAGTACTTC. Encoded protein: CASSDGLAGGELREQYF.

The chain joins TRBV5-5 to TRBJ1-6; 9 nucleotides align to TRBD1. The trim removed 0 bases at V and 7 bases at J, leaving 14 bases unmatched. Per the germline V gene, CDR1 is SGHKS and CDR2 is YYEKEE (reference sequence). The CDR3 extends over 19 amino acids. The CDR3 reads CASSLGGDRGFFGNSPLHF. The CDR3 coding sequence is TGTGCCAGCAGCTTGGGAGGTGACAGGGGGTTTTTTGGGAATTCACCCCTCCACTTT.

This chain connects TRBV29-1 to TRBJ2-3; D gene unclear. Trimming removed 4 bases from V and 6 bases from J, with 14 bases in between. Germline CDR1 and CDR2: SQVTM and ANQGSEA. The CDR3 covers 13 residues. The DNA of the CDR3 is TGCAGCGTTGCCTCACCAATTGAGGATACGCAGTATTTT. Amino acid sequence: CSVASPIEDTQYF.

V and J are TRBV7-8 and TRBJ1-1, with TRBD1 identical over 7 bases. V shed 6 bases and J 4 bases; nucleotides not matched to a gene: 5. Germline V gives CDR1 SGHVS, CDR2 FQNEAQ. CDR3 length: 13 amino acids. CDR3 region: CASRPTGVTEAFF. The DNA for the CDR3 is TGTGCCAGCAGGCCCACAGGGGTCACTGAAGCTTTCTTT.